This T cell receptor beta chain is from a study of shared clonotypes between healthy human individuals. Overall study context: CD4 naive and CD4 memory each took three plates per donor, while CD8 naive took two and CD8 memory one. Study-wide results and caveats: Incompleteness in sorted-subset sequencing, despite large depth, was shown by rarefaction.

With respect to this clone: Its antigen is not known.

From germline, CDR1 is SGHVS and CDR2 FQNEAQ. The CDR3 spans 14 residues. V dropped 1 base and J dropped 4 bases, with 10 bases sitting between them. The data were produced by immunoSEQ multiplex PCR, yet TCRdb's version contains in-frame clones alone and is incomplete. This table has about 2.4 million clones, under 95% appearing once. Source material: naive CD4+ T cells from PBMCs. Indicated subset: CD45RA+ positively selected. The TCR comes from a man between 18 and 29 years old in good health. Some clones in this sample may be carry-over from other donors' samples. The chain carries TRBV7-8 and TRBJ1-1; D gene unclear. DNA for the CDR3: TGTGCCAGCAGCTTAGGTCTGCGGAGCACTGAAGCTTTCTTT. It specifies CASSLGLRSTEAFF.